The sequence of this TCR beta chain was determined in a study of early T cells in non-severe SARS-CoV-2 infection. V was pared by 6 bases and J by 8 bases, with 20 bases between. The CDR3 is made up of 14 amino acids. Germline V gives CDR1 SQVTM, CDR2 ANQGSEA. Via MiXCR, TCRdb re-called the 5' RACE reads, giving one row per CDR3 protein. The table lists some 78,000 distinct CDR3 sequences, less than 15% of them singletons, with around 6% in the top ten. This clonotype was sampled from an adult who was a healthcare worker with PCR-confirmed SARS-CoV-2 infection or an uninfected control (not recorded which). The gene calls are TRBV29-1 and TRBJ2-1, with no clear D. Sequencing was performed on whole blood. CDR3 nucleotides: TGCAGCGTCGCGACTTTACTGGCGAGCCATGAGCAGTTCTTC. Amino acid sequence: CSVATLLASHEQFF.